These T cell receptor beta chains were read from a single sample in a study of T cell changes during pregnancy in multiple sclerosis. Assay: immunoSEQ multiplex PCR; the TCRdb copy retains only in-frame clones and omits some. The sample holds tens of thousands of clones, 92% seen once. This specimen was peripheral blood, taken after pregnancy. The receptors shown here come from a female donor with multiple sclerosis, enrolled in a pregnancy study. The CDR3 runs from the conserved cysteine through the conserved F or W. Fields, in order: D gene, clone size, J gene, CDR3 length, V gene, CDR3 DNA, CDR3 protein. A D gene is named only where the DNA matches it firmly. Size is omitted from some rows. Given values are once, few, many or a class for expanded clones.

>TRBD1|many|TRBJ2-7|15|TRBV6-1
TGTGCCAGCAGCTCCCCGGGACAGGGGTACTACGAGCAGTACTTC
CASSSPGQGYYEQYF
>TRBD1|.|TRBJ1-5|16|TRBV30
TGTGCCTGGAGTGTATGGAGGGGGCGAATCAATCAGCCCCAGCATTTT
CAWSVWRGRINQPQHF
>.|.|TRBJ1-1|13|TRBV6-1
TGTGCCAGCAGAGTACTATTGGACACTGAAGCTTTCTTT
CASRVLLDTEAFF
>.|.|TRBJ1-5|17|TRBV4-3
TGCGCCAGCAGCCAAGATCGCAAAGGGGAAGCGGGACAGCCCCAGCATTTT
CASSQDRKGEAGQPQHF
>TRBD1|.|TRBJ2-3|15|TRBV5-6
TGTGCCAGCAGTTTCCGGACAGGTTTCACAGATACGCAGTATTTT
CASSFRTGFTDTQYF
>TRBD1|.|TRBJ1-5|18|TRBV4-1
TGCGCCAGCAGCCAAGACGGACAGGGGGTCTATAGCAATCAGCCCCAGCATTTT
CASSQDGQGVYSNQPQHF
>.|.|TRBJ1-5|14|TRBV27
TGTGCCAGCAGGGGCGGACAGAGCAATCAGCCCCAGCATTTT
CASRGGQSNQPQHF
>.|.|TRBJ1-2|15|TRBV9
TGTGCCAGCAGCGTAGACGGCCTAGCCGCCTATGGCTACACCTTC
CASSVDGLAAYGYTF
>.|once|TRBJ2-7|15|TRBV19
TGTGCCAGTAGTATCTCCCAGGGCACCCGTTTGGAGCAGTACTTC
CASSISQGTRLEQYF
>.|.|TRBJ2-3|16|TRBV7-6
TGTGCCAGCAGCCGCCGTTTGGGGGCCGAATTAGGTACGCAGTATTTT
CASSRRLGAELGTQYF
>.|.|TRBJ2-7|14|TRBV27
TGTGCCAGCAGCTCGATCGGGAAAACCCTCCTGCAGTACTTC
CASSSIGKTLLQYF
>.|few|TRBJ2-7|17|TRBV21-1
TGTGCCAGCAGCAACCAAGGAGCGGGAGGGAGCTCCTACGAGCAGTACTTC
CASSNQGAGGSSYEQYF
>.|.|TRBJ1-6|13|TRBV29-1
TGCAGCGTCCAGGTGGTGGATAATTCACCCCTCCACTTT
CSVQVVDNSPLHF